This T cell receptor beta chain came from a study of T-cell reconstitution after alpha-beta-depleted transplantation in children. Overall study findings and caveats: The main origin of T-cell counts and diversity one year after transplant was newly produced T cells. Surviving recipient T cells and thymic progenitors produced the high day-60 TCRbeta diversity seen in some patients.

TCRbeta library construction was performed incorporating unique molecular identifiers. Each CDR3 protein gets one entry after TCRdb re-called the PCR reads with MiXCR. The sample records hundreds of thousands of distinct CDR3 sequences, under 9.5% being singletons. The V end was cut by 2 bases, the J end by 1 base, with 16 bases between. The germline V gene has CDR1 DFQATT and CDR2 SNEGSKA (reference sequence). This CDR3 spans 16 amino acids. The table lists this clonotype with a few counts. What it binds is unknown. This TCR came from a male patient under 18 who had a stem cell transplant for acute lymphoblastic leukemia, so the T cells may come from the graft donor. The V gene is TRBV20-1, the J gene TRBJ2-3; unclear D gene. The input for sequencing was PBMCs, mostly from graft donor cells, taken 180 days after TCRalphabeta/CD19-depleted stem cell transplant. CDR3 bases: TGCAGTGCTAGAATACCGAACGAGTTGGGCACAGATACGCAGTATTTT. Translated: CSARIPNELGTDTQYF.